Following are 15 T cell receptor beta chains from one sample sequenced in a study of a mutant IDH1 vaccine in newly diagnosed glioma. Time point: week 5, during vaccination. Doses comprised 300 ug of mutant IDH1 20-mer peptide each, plus topical imiquimod. Clones were sequenced by immunoSEQ multiplex PCR, and TCRdb holds only the in-frame ones, with some missing. This table has about 40,000 clones, approximately 90% appearing once. The antigens of these receptors remain unknown. Sample: PBMCs, taken from a glioma patient whose treatment included an IDH1 peptide vaccine. Receptor source: a man aged 45-60 years with glioma.

The rearrangement joins TRBV9 to TRBJ2-6; TRBD1 aligns across 8 bases. The CDR3 is made up of 17 amino acids. Germline lookup yields CDR1 SGDLS and CDR2 YYNGEE. J gave up 0 bases and V 4 bases, and 6 bases lay outside the gene matches. CDR3 sequence (DNA): TGTGCCAGCAGCCCCAGACAGGGGCCCTCTGGGGCCAACGTCCTGACTTTC. Residues: CASSPRQGPSGANVLTF.

V and J are TRBV5-1 and TRBJ2-2; 9 bases are shared with TRBD2. J lost 1 base, V lost 4 bases, and 8 bases had no gene match. The germline gives CDR1 SGHRS, CDR2 YFSETQ. The CDR3 is made up of 17 amino acids. The chain's CDR3 is CASSLPGLAQNTGELFF. Here the CDR3 DNA reads TGCGCCAGCAGCCTGCCGGGACTAGCCCAGAACACCGGGGAGCTGTTTTTT. The full variable domain, with the rest looked up from reference TRBV5-1 and TRBJ2-2, is KAGVTQTPRYLIKTRGQQVTLSCSPISGHRSVSWYQQTPGQGLQFLFEYFSETQRNKGNFPGRFSGRQFSNSRSEMNVSTLELGDSALYLCASSLPGLAQNTGELFFGEGSRLTVL.

This clone was detected only once. A junction end diverges from the germline sequence, so it may reflect a read error. The J gene is TRBJ2-7, the V gene TRBV14; 10 positions match TRBD2. The germline V gene has CDR1 SGHDN and CDR2 FVKESK. The CDR3 has 17 amino acids. The CDR3 DNA is TGTGCCAACGCGACCGGACCGTGGAGTAGCGGGAGGTACGAGCAGTATTTC. Translation gives CANATGPWSSGRYEQYF.

The genes are TRBV30 and TRBJ2-7; D is perhaps TRBD2 (6 bases). V was cut by 5 bases and J by 2 bases, with 13 bases left in between. CDR1 GTSNPN and CDR2 SVGIG come from the germline V gene (reference sequence). The CDR3 is 13 amino acids. CDR3: CAWAGRRAYEQYF. The CDR3 nucleotides read TGTGCCTGGGCGGGACGGAGAGCCTACGAGCAGTACTTC.

The chain is built from TRBV30 and TRBJ2-1; tentatively, D is TRBD2 (6 bases). Germline V lookup: CDR1 GTSNPN, CDR2 SVGIG (reference sequence). The CDR3 runs to 15 residues. V lost 4 bases, J lost 7 bases, and 20 bases lay in between. In DNA, the CDR3 is TGTGCCTGGACCCCAGGCGGGAAGTTGAGGAATGAGCAGTTCTTC. Translating gives CAWTPGGKLRNEQFF.

V is TRBV29-1 and J is TRBJ2-3; 11 positions match TRBD2. Germline loops: CDR1 SQVTM, CDR2 ANQGSEA. The CDR3 has 15 residues. Unmatched junction bases numbered 7, after V lost 7 bases and J lost 1 base. CDR3 sequence reads: CSGGAGLAGTDTQYF. CDR3 nucleotides: TGCAGCGGGGGCGCGGGACTAGCGGGCACAGATACGCAGTATTTT.

V gene TRBV4-1 combines with J gene TRBJ2-7; D is possibly TRBD2 (6 bases). Germline V lookup: CDR1 MGHRA, CDR2 YSYEKL. Trimming took 4 bases from V and 3 from J, leaving 16 bases between them. The CDR3 length is 15 residues. The CDR3 spells CASSPIAEPFYEQYF. The DNA for the CDR3 is TGCGCCAGCAGCCCCATAGCGGAACCCTTCTACGAGCAGTACTTC.

V is TRBV5-4 and J is TRBJ2-2, with 7 nucleotides matching TRBD1. Germline V CDR1 and CDR2: SGHNT, YYREEE (reference sequence). CDR3 size: 14 residues. Losses at the gene ends were 4 bases for V and 6 bases for J; bases not matched to a gene: 6. CDR3 residues: CASSPNRGPGELFF. DNA of the CDR3: TGTGCCAGCAGCCCGAACAGGGGCCCCGGGGAGCTGTTTTTT.

This chain uses TRBV7-2 with TRBJ1-5, with D possibly matching TRBD1 (6 bases). This CDR3 comprises 15 residues. Looked up from germline, CDR1 is SGHTA and CDR2 is FQGNSA. The V end was cut by 4 bases, the J end by 3 bases, with 13 bases between. The CDR3 DNA reads as TGTGCCAGCAGCTCAACTGGACAGTACAATCAGCCCCAGCATTTT. As protein: CASSSTGQYNQPQHF.

The rearrangement links TRBV28 to TRBJ1-4; 10 nucleotides align to TRBD1. Germline trimming cut 4 bases from V and 8 bases from J; bases unmatched to any gene: 10. Looked up from germline, CDR1 is MDHEN and CDR2 is SYDVKM. This CDR3 has 16 residues. CDR3 DNA sequence: TGTGCCAGCAGTTGGGGGGGGACAGGGGAAACAGAAAAACTGTTTTTT. Protein sequence: CASSWGGTGETEKLFF.

V gene TRBV14 combines with J gene TRBJ1-1, with D perhaps matching TRBD1 (5 bases). This CDR3 region has 17 residues. Deletions cut 0 bases from V and 3 bases from J, with 17 bases between. Germline values: CDR1 SGHDN, CDR2 FVKESK. The CDR3 loop reads CASSQDLPWGWDTEAFF. Written as DNA, the CDR3 is TGTGCCAGCAGCCAAGATCTTCCCTGGGGGTGGGACACTGAAGCTTTCTTT.

The chain employs TRBV28 and TRBJ1-2, with TRBD1 as a possible D gene (5 bases). The CDR3 runs to 16 residues. Per the germline V gene, CDR1 is MDHEN and CDR2 is SYDVKM. Trimming pared 5 bases from V and 1 base from J, leaving 17 bases between. CDR3 region: CASSLPGTEDNYGYTF. Here the CDR3 DNA reads TGTGCCAGCAGTCTTCCCGGGACGGAAGATAACTATGGCTACACCTTC.

V usage is TRBV5-1 and J usage is TRBJ2-7; 8 bases match TRBD1. V was clipped by 4 bases and J by 0 bases; unmatched bases: 3. CDR3 length: 14 amino acids. The germline CDR1 and CDR2 sequences are SGHRS and YFSETQ. The CDR3 nucleotides are TGCGCCAGCAGCCGGGACAGGAGCTCCTACGAGCAGTACTTC. Its protein product is CASSRDRSSYEQYF.

A single count supports this clone. J is TRBJ1-5 and V is TRBV7-3; TRBD1 might be the D (5 bases). The CDR3 covers 19 residues. Per germline, CDR1 SGHTA and CDR2 FQGTGA. V was pared by 0 bases and J by 3 bases, with 21 bases between. CDR3 nucleotides: TGTGCCAGCAGCTTAACGGGTTGGGGGTTGCCATACCCCAATCAGCCCCAGCATTTT. Translated: CASSLTGWGLPYPNQPQHF.

The chain uses TRBV4-1 and TRBJ2-3; D might be TRBD1 or TRBD2, each matching 5 bases. This CDR3 has 16 residues. The V end lost 4 bases, the J end lost 0 bases, and 14 bases lay between the germline ends. CDR1 is MGHRA, CDR2 YSYEKL, per germline. The CDR3 DNA sequence: TGCGCCAGCAGCCTCCGGGACGGTACTAGCACAGATACGCAGTATTTT. Amino acid sequence: CASSLRDGTSTDTQYF.